The entry below gives a single TCR beta chain sequence along with its context. What it binds is not known. These data are taken from a study of CD8+ T cells in alopecia areata. Findings of the study overall: Normal skin contains resident alphabeta T cells, and these are also sequenced in scalp samples. Mice showed TCR sharing more clearly than patients did, possibly owing to HLA.

This CDR3 is 10 amino acids long. Germline V gene sequence: CDR1 DFQATT, CDR2 SNEGSKA (reference sequence). Peripheral blood and lesional scalp punch biopsies were taken from alopecia areata patients. Both CD4+ and CD8+ T cells were separated by sorting PBMCs. cDNA reverse transcribed from extracted RNA served as the sequencing template. TCRdb's table, derived via immunoSEQ multiplex PCR, lists solely in-frame clones and lacks some. The sample shows 110,000 to 150,000 clones, 58% of them seen only once. J is TRBJ1-2 and V is TRBV20-1; D gene unclear. This specimen consisted of CD4+ T cells sorted from blood, obtained at week 0. The clonotype originates from a human donor with alopecia areata. The CDR3: CSIRDYGYTF. The CDR3 coding sequence is TGCAGCATTCGCGACTATGGCTACACCTTC.